One and the same sample provided the 9 T cell receptor beta chains below, sequenced in a study of beta chain features in type 1 diabetes. Expressed TCRB transcripts were sequenced because the isolated RNA had all been reverse transcribed beforehand. Clones were read by immunoSEQ multiplex PCR, and TCRdb kept only the in-frame ones, dropping some. Of fewer than 45,000 clones in the sample, approximately 60% were seen once. The sequenced sample consisted of Tregs from blood. Receptor source: a woman aged 25 to 39 in good health.

This rearrangement joins TRBV20-1 to TRBJ2-5, with D possibly TRBD2 on 5 matching bases. The germline V and J ends were trimmed by 5 bases and 9 bases, with 13 bases remaining between them. Germline V CDR1 and CDR2: DFQATT, SNEGSKA (reference sequence). The CDR3 is 11 amino acids. Written as DNA, the CDR3 is TGCAGTGCTTCCGGGTTAGCGCCCCAGTACTTC. This codes for CSASGLAPQYF.

This clone was seen only a few times. The chain joins TRBV28 to TRBJ2-3; weak D call: TRBD1 (5 bases). This CDR3 region has 14 residues. Germline assignment: CDR1 MDHEN and CDR2 SYDVKM. V lost 5 bases, J lost 2 bases, and 11 bases lay in between. CDR3 sequence: CASSPRQHTDTQYF. The CDR3, as DNA: TGTGCCAGCAGTCCCAGACAGCACACAGATACGCAGTATTTT.

The chain has TRBV6-6 and TRBJ2-5, with D perhaps matching TRBD1 (6 bases). The end of the DNA aligns better with TRBJ2-7, so the J call may be wrong. The CDR3 totals 14 residues. The germline V gene encodes CDR1 MNHNY and CDR2 SVGAGI (reference sequence). The CDR3 protein is CASSYGTNSYEQYF. The CDR3 DNA sequence: TGTGCCAGCAGTTACGGGACAAACTCCTACGAGCAGTACTTC.

This chain connects TRBV5-6 to TRBJ1-3; 7 nucleotides line up with TRBD1. The V gene's germline CDR1 is SGHDT and CDR2 YYEEEE. After removal of 6 bases from V and 10 bases from J, the junction contained 10 bases not matched to a gene. The CDR3 extends over 13 amino acids. The CDR3 loop reads CASTGQRVGTIYF. The CDR3 coding sequence is TGTGCCAGCACGGGACAGAGAGTTGGAACCATATATTTT.

V gene TRBV11-2 combines with J gene TRBJ1-2, with 7 nucleotides matching TRBD1. The germline V gene has CDR1 SGHAT and CDR2 FQNNGV. The CDR3 runs 15 residues. J gave up 4 bases and V 1 base, and 6 bases lay outside the gene matches. Here the CDR3 DNA reads TGTGCCAGCAGCTTAGTTACAGGGGTTCTCTATGGCTACACCTTC. This sequence encodes CASSLVTGVLYGYTF.

The V gene is TRBV19, the J gene TRBJ2-5, with a weak D call TRBD1 (5 bases). The better agreement between TRBJ2-7 and the DNA end casts doubt on the J call. The CDR3 is made up of 12 amino acids. Germline CDR1 and CDR2: LNHDA and SQIVND (reference sequence). CDR3 protein: CASSIQGDEQYF. The DNA for the CDR3 is TGTGCCAGTAGTATACAGGGCGACGAGCAGTACTTC.

The chain is built from TRBV7-9 and TRBJ2-1; 13 nucleotides match TRBD2. The V gene's germline CDR1 is SEHNR and CDR2 FQNEAQ (reference sequence). V was pared by 3 bases and J by 8 bases, with 7 bases of the junction left unmatched. This CDR3 comprises 16 residues. CDR3 nucleotide sequence: TGTGCCAGCAGCTTGGGGACTAGCGGGATCGGCGATGAGCAGTTCTTC. It specifies CASSLGTSGIGDEQFF. The whole variable domain, filled in from reference TRBV7-9 and TRBJ2-1, reads DTGVSQNPRHKITKRGQNVTFRCDPISEHNRLYWYRQTLGQGPEFLTYFQNEAQLEKSRLLSDRFSAERPKGSFSTLEIQRTEQGDSAMYLCASSLGTSGIGDEQFFGPGTRLTVL.

The V gene is TRBV18, the J gene TRBJ2-1; 11 positions match TRBD2. The CDR3 contains 16 residues. V lost 4 bases to trimming and J lost 8 bases; unmatched junction nucleotides: 10. Germline-derived CDR1 and CDR2 are KGHSH and LQKENI. This chain's CDR3 is CASSHVAGGDIDEQFF. The CDR3 DNA reads TGTGCCAGCTCACACGTAGCGGGAGGGGATATTGATGAGCAGTTCTTC.

This clone occurred a few times. V is TRBV5-1 and J is TRBJ2-3; D is unresolved. CDR3 length: 13 amino acids. Trimming took off 4 bases at V and 4 bases at J, with 10 bases between the two ends. Germline V lookup: CDR1 SGHRS, CDR2 YFSETQ. CDR3 nucleotides: TGCGCCAGCAGCCACGGAGAGGCAGATACGCAGTATTTT. This codes for CASSHGEADTQYF.